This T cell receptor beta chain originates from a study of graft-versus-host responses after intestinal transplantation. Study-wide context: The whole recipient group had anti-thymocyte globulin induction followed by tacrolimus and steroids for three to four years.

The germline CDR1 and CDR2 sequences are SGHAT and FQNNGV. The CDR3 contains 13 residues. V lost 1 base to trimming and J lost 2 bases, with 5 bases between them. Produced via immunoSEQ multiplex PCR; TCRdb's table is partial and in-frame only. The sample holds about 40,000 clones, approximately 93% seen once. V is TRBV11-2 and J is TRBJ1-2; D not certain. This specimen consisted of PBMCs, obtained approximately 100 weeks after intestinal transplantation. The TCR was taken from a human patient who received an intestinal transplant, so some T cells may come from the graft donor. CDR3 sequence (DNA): TGTGCCAGCAGCTTAGCCGCCAACTATGGCTACACCTTC. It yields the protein CASSLAANYGYTF.